Sequencing of this T cell receptor beta chain was carried out in a study of follicular helper T cells after annual influenza vaccination. General study results and limits: Most later recoveries of Day 7 ICOS+CD38+ clones were ICOS-CD38- cTfh.

The method was immunoSEQ multiplex PCR; TCRdb's version includes in-frame clones alone and lacks a portion of them. The sample has around 13,000 clones, roughly 78% seen once. This clone was picked up one time. The antigen is unknown. This CDR3 region has 14 residues. Germline V gene sequence: CDR1 SGDLS, CDR2 YYNGEE. With V trimmed by 2 bases and J by 5 bases, 4 bases remained unmatched. The time point denotes: 2014-2015 season, pre-vaccination. This TCR derives from an adult who received the influenza vaccine. This material consisted of CXCR5- memory CD4+ T cells sorted from blood, taken on the day of influenza vaccination. The V gene is TRBV9, the J gene TRBJ1-1, with 9 bases that match TRBD1. Here the CDR3 reads CASSVGQGWTEAFF. The CDR3 DNA reads TGTGCCAGCAGCGTGGGACAGGGATGGACTGAAGCTTTCTTT.